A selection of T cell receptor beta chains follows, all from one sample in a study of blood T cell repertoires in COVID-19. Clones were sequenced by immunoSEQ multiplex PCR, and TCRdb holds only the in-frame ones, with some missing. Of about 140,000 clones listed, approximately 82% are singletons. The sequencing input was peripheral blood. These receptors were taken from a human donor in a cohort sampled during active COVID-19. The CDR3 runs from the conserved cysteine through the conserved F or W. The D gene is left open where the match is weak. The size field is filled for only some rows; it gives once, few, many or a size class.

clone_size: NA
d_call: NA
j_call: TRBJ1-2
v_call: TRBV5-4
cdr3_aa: CASSLGVGGYGYTF
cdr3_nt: TGTGCCAGCAGCTTGGGGGTCGGGGGGTATGGCTACACCTTC

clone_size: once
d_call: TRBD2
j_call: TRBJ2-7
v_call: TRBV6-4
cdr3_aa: CASRRTSGSYEQYF
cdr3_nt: TGTGCCAGCAGAAGGACTAGCGGGAGTTACGAGCAGTACTTC

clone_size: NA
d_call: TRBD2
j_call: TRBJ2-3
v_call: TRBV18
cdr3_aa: CASSPPPSGPPWGFTDTQYF
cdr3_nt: TGTGCCAGCTCACCACCGCCTAGCGGGCCTCCCTGGGGATTCACAGATACGCAGTATTTT

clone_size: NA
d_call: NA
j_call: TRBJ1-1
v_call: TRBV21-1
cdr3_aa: CASSKGVLAAVNNTEAFF
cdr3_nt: TGTGCCAGCAGCAAGGGGGTATTAGCGGCAGTAAACAACACTGAAGCTTTCTTT

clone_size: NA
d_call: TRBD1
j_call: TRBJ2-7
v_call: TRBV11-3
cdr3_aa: CASSTRTGSEQYF
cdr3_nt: TGTGCCAGCAGCACAAGGACAGGGAGCGAGCAGTACTTC

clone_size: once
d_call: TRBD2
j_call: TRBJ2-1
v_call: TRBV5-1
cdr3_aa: CASSSSGRVDNEQFF
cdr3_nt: TGCGCCAGCAGCTCTAGCGGGAGAGTCGACAATGAGCAGTTCTTC

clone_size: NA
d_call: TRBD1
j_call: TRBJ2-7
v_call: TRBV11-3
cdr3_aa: CASSPGTGGAEQYF
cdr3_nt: TGTGCCAGCAGCCCCGGGACAGGGGGCGCCGAGCAGTACTTC

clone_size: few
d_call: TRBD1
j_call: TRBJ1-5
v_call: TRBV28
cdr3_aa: CASRLWGQGSNQPQHF
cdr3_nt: TGTGCCAGCAGACTATGGGGACAGGGTAGCAATCAGCCCCAGCATTTT

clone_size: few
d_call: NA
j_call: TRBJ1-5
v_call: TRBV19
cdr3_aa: CASSKSSVEPQHF
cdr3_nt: TGTGCCAGTAGTAAAAGCTCGGTCGAGCCCCAGCATTTT

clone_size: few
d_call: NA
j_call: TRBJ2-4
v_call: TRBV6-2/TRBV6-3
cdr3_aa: CASSYSERSIQYF
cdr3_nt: TGTGCCAGCAGTTACTCGGAGCGGTCCATTCAGTACTTC

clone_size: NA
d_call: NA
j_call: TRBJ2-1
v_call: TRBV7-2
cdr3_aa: CASSPDSSAINEQFF
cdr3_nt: TGTGCCAGCAGCCCGGACTCTTCGGCGATCAATGAGCAGTTCTTC

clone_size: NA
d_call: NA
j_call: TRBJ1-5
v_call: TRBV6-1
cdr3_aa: CASSEDPQQPQHF
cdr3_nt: TGTGCCAGCAGTGAAGATCCCCAACAGCCCCAGCATTTT

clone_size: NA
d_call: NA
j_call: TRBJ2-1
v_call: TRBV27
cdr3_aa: CASSFFSEGINEQFF
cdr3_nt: TGTGCCAGCAGTTTTTTCTCGGAGGGGATCAATGAGCAGTTCTTC

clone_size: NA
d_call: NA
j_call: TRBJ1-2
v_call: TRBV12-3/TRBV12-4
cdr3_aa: CASSSAGDYGYTF
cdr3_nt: TGTGCCAGCAGCTCTGCAGGGGATTATGGCTACACCTTC

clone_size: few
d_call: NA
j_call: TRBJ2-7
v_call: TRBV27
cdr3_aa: CASSADRGSYEQYF
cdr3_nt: TGTGCCAGCAGTGCCGACCGGGGCTCCTACGAGCAGTACTTC

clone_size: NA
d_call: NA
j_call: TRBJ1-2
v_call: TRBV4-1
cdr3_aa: CASSQGTGWDGYTF
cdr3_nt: TGCGCCAGCAGCCAAGGGACGGGGTGGGATGGCTACACCTTC

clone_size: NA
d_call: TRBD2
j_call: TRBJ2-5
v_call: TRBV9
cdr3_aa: CASSVGPGGETQYF
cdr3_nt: TGTGCCAGCAGCGTAGGGCCGGGAGGCGAGACCCAGTACTTC

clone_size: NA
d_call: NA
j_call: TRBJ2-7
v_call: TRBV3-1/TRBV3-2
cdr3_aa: CASSERGFGEQYF
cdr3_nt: TGTGCCAGCAGCGAAAGGGGGTTCGGCGAGCAGTACTTC

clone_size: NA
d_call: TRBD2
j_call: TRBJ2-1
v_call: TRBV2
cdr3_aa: CASSEGGLAGGLYEQFF
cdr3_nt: TGTGCCAGCAGTGAAGGGGGACTAGCGGGAGGGTTGTATGAGCAGTTCTTC

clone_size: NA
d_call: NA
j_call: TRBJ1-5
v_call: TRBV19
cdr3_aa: CASSPLVTNNQPQHF
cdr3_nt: TGTGCCAGTAGCCCCTTGGTGACTAACAATCAGCCCCAGCATTTT

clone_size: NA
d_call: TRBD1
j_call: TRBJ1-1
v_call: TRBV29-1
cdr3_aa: CSVNTRGLRTEAFF
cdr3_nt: TGCAGCGTAAACACCAGGGGGTTGCGGACTGAAGCTTTCTTT

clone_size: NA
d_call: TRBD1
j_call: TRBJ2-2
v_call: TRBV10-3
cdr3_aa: CAIKGTGGTGELFF
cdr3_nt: TGTGCCATCAAAGGGACAGGGGGGACCGGGGAGCTGTTTTTT